Following are 8 T cell receptor beta chains from one sample sequenced in a study of metastatic and nonmetastatic thyroid tumors. Prior to thyroid surgery, none of the patients had received any treatment. TCRdb reprocessed the PCR reads using MiXCR. The profile shows tens of thousands of clones, roughly 20% of them singletons. Sequenced sample: blood. These receptors all come from a female donor with papillary thyroid cancer or a benign thyroid nodule (not recorded which). Some clones in this sample may be carry-over from other donors' samples.

This clone was picked up many times. J is TRBJ1-6 and V is TRBV19; D might be TRBD1 (5 bases). The CDR3 is made up of 15 amino acids. From germline, CDR1 is LNHDA and CDR2 SQIVND (reference sequence). The V end lost 5 bases, the J end lost 9 bases, and 17 bases lay between the germline ends. As DNA, the CDR3 is TGTGCCAGTAGTCCGGGACGTACGATCGGTTCACCCCTCCACTTT. Protein sequence: CASSPGRTIGSPLHF.

A word on this clone: This could be a read error, since a much larger clone is one nucleotide away. This chain connects TRBV2 to TRBJ2-7, with a tentative D call TRBD1 (6 bases). V lost 4 bases, J lost 5 bases, and 18 bases lay in between. CDR1 and CDR2 from the germline V gene are SNHLY and FYNNEI. This CDR3 has 15 amino acids. The CDR3 sequence: CASSVVDSPTDEQYF. CDR3 bases: TGTGCCAGCAGTGTAGTGGACAGCCCTACAGACGAGCAGTACTTC.

The chain joins TRBV24-1 to TRBJ2-7, with 11 bases matching TRBD2. Germline V lookup: CDR1 KGHDR, CDR2 SFDVKD. This CDR3 comprises 14 residues. V gave up 7 bases and J gave up 5 bases; unmatched junction bases: 6. CDR3 region: CATSAGTSGNEQYF. CDR3 DNA: TGTGCCACCAGCGCCGGGACTAGCGGCAACGAGCAGTACTTC.

This clone was found many times. This could be a read error, since a much larger clone is one nucleotide away. The rearrangement joins TRBV19 to TRBJ2-7; weak D call: TRBD1 (5 bases). From germline, CDR1 is LNHDA and CDR2 SQIVND (reference sequence). CDR3 length equals 13 residues. The CDR3 protein is CASSTGIGYGQYF. DNA of the CDR3: TGTGCCAGTAGTACAGGGATTGGCTACGGGCAGTACTTC. Looking up the rest from reference TRBV19 and TRBJ2-7 gives the full variable domain: DGGITQSPKYLFRKEGQNVTLSCEQNLNHDAMYWYRQDPGQGLRLIYYSQIVNDFQKGDIAEGYSVSREKKESFPLTVTSAQKNPTAFYLCASSTGIGYGQYFGPGTRLTVT.

This clone has ten or more counts. The J gene is TRBJ2-5, the V gene TRBV19, with D tentatively TRBD2 (5 bases). V was clipped by 5 bases and J by 3 bases, with 16 bases between them. The CDR3 is made up of 15 amino acids. The germline V gene has CDR1 LNHDA and CDR2 SQIVND (reference sequence). CDR3 bases: TGTGCCAGTAGTGGATTCGGGGTGAACAAAGAGACCCAGTACTTC. It specifies CASSGFGVNKETQYF.

This clone was recorded at least ten times. The chain combines TRBV6-2 or TRBV6-3 with TRBJ1-5; D gene unclear. In germline, CDR1 is MNHEY, CDR2 SVGEGT. There are 14 residues in the CDR3. Trimming shortened V by 0 bases and J by 4 bases, and 7 bases separated the two germline ends. CDR3 in DNA: TGTGCCAGCAGTTACTCGTTGACAAATCAGCCCCAGCATTTT. Translation gives CASSYSLTNQPQHF.

This rearrangement joins TRBV11-2 to TRBJ2-6, with 8 bases fitting TRBD1. The V gene's germline CDR1 is SGHAT and CDR2 FQNNGV. The CDR3 is 15 amino acids. The V gene end was trimmed by 5 bases and the J gene end by 3 bases; junction bases not matched to a gene: 3. The CDR3 spells CASSIGTGGANVLTF. CDR3 bases: TGTGCCAGCAGCATCGGGACAGGTGGGGCCAACGTCCTGACTTTC.

This clone was found many times. The rearrangement uses TRBV5-1 and TRBJ1-1; D not resolved. Germline assignment: CDR1 SGHRS and CDR2 YFSETQ. V lost 0 bases and J lost 1, with 10 bases in between. The CDR3 is 15 amino acids. CDR3 protein: CASSLEGWQNTEAFF. The CDR3 bases are TGCGCCAGCAGCTTGGAAGGTTGGCAGAACACTGAAGCTTTCTTT.